This T cell receptor beta chain appears in the sequencing data of a study of cytomegalovirus exposure and HLA in healthy donors. Germline-derived CDR1 and CDR2 are SEHNR and FQNEAQ (reference sequence). The CDR3 length is 15 residues. Trimming cost V 4 bases and J 6 bases, with 15 bases left between them. About this clone itself: The antigen is not known.

Researchers ran the PCR with 60 Vbeta and 13 Jbeta primers. In the original processing: Unique TCR beta chains numbered approximately 80 million in a later analysis, with 10 million to 14 million shared. Sequenced by immunoSEQ multiplex PCR; TCRdb stores in-frame clones only, minus some. The V and J calls and the clone size are those of that table, but D and trimming were determined from the DNA. The sample records about 54,000 clones, approximately 81% being singletons. Regarding the study as a whole: The study recorded over 150 TCR beta chains that were cytomegalovirus-associated. Certain indistinguishable V segments, among them TRBV6-2 and TRBV6-3, were excluded.

This rearrangement joins TRBV7-9 to TRBJ1-4; D uncertain. The sequenced material came from PBMCs. This sequence was found in a woman aged 18 to 35 in good health and CMV-seronegative. DNA for the CDR3: TGTGCCAGCAGCTCCTCCAGGAACGGCCATGAAAAACTGTTTTTT. Protein product: CASSSSRNGHEKLFF.